The 27 T cell receptor beta chains below come from one sample, sequenced in a study of cytomegalovirus exposure and HLA in healthy donors. The PCR used 60 Vbeta and 13 Jbeta primers. The data were produced by immunoSEQ multiplex PCR, yet TCRdb's version contains in-frame clones alone and is incomplete. This table holds around 160,000 clones, roughly 88% found once. The source material was PBMCs. All receptors come from a woman under 30 in good health and CMV-seronegative.

The genes are TRBV5-1 and TRBJ2-5; D perhaps matches TRBD2 (5 bases). Near its end, the DNA agrees better with TRBJ2-7, so the J call may be wrong. This CDR3 spans 15 amino acids. Germline V gene data show CDR1 as SGHRS and CDR2 as YFSETQ. This CDR3 reads CASSLVGDPAYEQYF. CDR3 DNA sequence: TGCGCCAGCAGCTTGGTCGGGGATCCGGCCTACGAGCAGTACTTC.

V is TRBV7-2 and J is TRBJ2-3; tentatively, D is TRBD2 (5 bases). V was cut by 5 bases and J by 2 bases, with 14 bases left in between. Germline V CDR1 and CDR2: SGHTA, FQGNSA. The CDR3 runs to 15 residues. The CDR3 spells CASSESRTYTDTQYF. Here the CDR3 DNA reads TGTGCCAGCAGCGAGAGCCGGACTTACACAGATACGCAGTATTTT. The full variable domain, with the rest looked up from reference TRBV7-2 and TRBJ2-3, is GAGVSQSPSNKVTEKGKDVELRCDPISGHTALYWYRQSLGQGLEFLIYFQGNSAPDKSGLPSDRFSAERTGGSVSTLTIQRTQQEDSAVYLCASSESRTYTDTQYFGPGTRLTVL.

The chain links TRBV28 to TRBJ2-5; D is perhaps TRBD1 (6 bases). TRBJ2-7 matches the DNA end more closely, so the J call is doubtful. CDR3 length: 14 residues. CDR1 and CDR2 from the germline V gene are MDHEN and SYDVKM. The CDR3 coding sequence is TGTGCCAGCAGTCTACCGACAGGAAGCTACGAGCAGTACTTC. Protein product: CASSLPTGSYEQYF.

This clone was seen once. The rearrangement joins TRBV6-5 to TRBJ1-2, with unresolved D. The CDR3 contains 13 residues. Trimming removed 2 bases at V and 7 bases at J, with 11 bases between. Germline values: CDR1 MNHEY, CDR2 SVGAGI. The CDR3: CASSYEGVGGYTF. Written as DNA, the CDR3 is TGTGCCAGCAGTTACGAGGGAGTGGGTGGCTACACCTTC.

CDR3 in DNA: TGTGCCAGCAGCGGAAACAGGGGGGTGAACACTGAAGCTTTCTTT. It codes for CASSGNRGVNTEAFF. The chain is built from TRBV11-2 and TRBJ1-1; 8 nucleotides match TRBD1. The CDR3 contains 15 residues. Germline V gene sequence: CDR1 SGHAT, CDR2 FQNNGV. The V and J ends lost 5 bases and 0 bases, in that order; junction bases with no gene match: 5.

The rearrangement uses TRBV27 and TRBJ1-1, with TRBD1 matching over 7 bases. CDR3 length: 13 residues. Germline-derived CDR1 and CDR2 are MNHEY and SMNVEV (reference sequence). The junction had 7 bases not matched to a gene; V was cut back by 4 bases and J by 8 bases. CDR3 sequence reads: CASSSPGTAEAFF. For the CDR3, the DNA is TGTGCCAGCAGTTCACCGGGGACAGCCGAAGCTTTCTTT.

V usage is TRBV5-4 and J usage is TRBJ2-1; 11 nucleotides line up with TRBD1. CDR1 SGHNT and CDR2 YYREEE come from the germline V gene (reference sequence). The CDR3 has 16 amino acids. Trimming at V came to 4 bases and at J to 6 bases, leaving 9 bases not matched to a gene. CDR3 sequence (DNA): TGTGCCAGCAGCACCTCGGACAGGGGGCTTGCCAATGAGCAGTTCTTC. The encoded protein is CASSTSDRGLANEQFF.

The chain joins TRBV19 to TRBJ1-2; 7 bases align to TRBD1. J lost 1 base, V lost 9 bases, and 5 bases had no gene match. This CDR3 spans 13 amino acids. The germline V gene encodes CDR1 LNHDA and CDR2 SQIVND (reference sequence). In DNA form, the CDR3 reads TGTGCCAGCAACAGGGGATTTAACTATGGCTACACCTTC. It translates to CASNRGFNYGYTF.

The rearrangement links TRBV6-6 to TRBJ2-7, with TRBD2 matching 12 bases. The CDR3 length is 16 residues. Germline assignment: CDR1 MNHNY and CDR2 SVGAGI (reference sequence). Losses at the gene ends were 8 bases for V and 0 bases for J; bases not matched to a gene: 8. The CDR3 protein is CASLRTSGAYSYEQYF. The CDR3, as DNA: TGTGCCAGCCTTCGGACTAGCGGGGCTTACTCCTACGAGCAGTACTTC.

The gene calls are TRBV4-1 and TRBJ2-7; maybe TRBD1 (5 bases). The V gene lost 4 bases and the J gene lost 2 bases, with 18 bases spanning the gap. The V gene's germline CDR1 is MGHRA and CDR2 YSYEKL. The CDR3 spans 16 residues. This CDR3 reads CASSPVPKGRAYEQYF. For the CDR3, the DNA is TGCGCCAGCAGCCCGGTCCCAAAGGGGCGAGCCTACGAGCAGTACTTC.

The gene calls are TRBV5-4 and TRBJ2-1; no clear D gene. Germline CDR1 SGHNT, CDR2 YYREEE (reference sequence). V shed 1 base and J shed 8 bases, with 7 bases lying between them. The CDR3 contains 12 residues. This CDR3 is CASSLRQDEQFF. The CDR3 nucleotides are TGTGCCAGCAGCTTGAGGCAGGATGAGCAGTTCTTC.

The chain combines TRBV15 with TRBJ1-3; no clear D. The V end lost 4 bases, the J end lost 0 bases, and 16 bases lay between the germline ends. Germline lookup yields CDR1 LNHNV and CDR2 YYDKDF (reference sequence). The CDR3 is made up of 17 amino acids. The CDR3 DNA reads as TGTGCCACCAGCATCCCCAAGGGAGGAGGCTCTGGAAACACCATATATTTT. Protein sequence: CATSIPKGGGSGNTIYF.

This chain links TRBV11-2 with TRBJ1-1; 8 bases agree with TRBD1. This CDR3 is built from 15 residues. Germline V lookup: CDR1 SGHAT, CDR2 FQNNGV. V gave up 5 bases and J gave up 5 bases; unmatched junction bases: 10. Written as DNA, the CDR3 is TGTGCCAGCAGCCCGATCCCCAGGGGGCTGACTGAAGCTTTCTTT. Protein sequence: CASSPIPRGLTEAFF.

J is TRBJ1-3 and V is TRBV13; D unclear. This CDR3 is built from 14 residues. V lost 0 bases and J 1 base, leaving 4 bases between the germline ends. Per germline, CDR1 PRHDT and CDR2 FYEKMQ (reference sequence). The CDR3 region is CASSLGQSGNTIYF. CDR3 sequence (DNA): TGTGCCAGCAGCTTAGGACAGTCTGGAAACACCATATATTTT.

The genes are TRBV6-4 and TRBJ2-1, with 8 bases matching TRBD1. Trimming cost V 3 bases and J 4 bases; bases outside gene matches: 5. There are 15 residues in the CDR3. Germline-derived CDR1 and CDR2 are MRHNA and SNTAGT. The CDR3 bases are TGTGCCAGCAGTGAAGCAGGGGGCGCTTACAATGAGCAGTTCTTC. It specifies CASSEAGGAYNEQFF.

The gene calls are TRBV6-1 and TRBJ2-7, with 9 nucleotides matching TRBD1. Germline lookup yields CDR1 MNHNS and CDR2 SASEGT. This CDR3 has 14 residues. After removal of 9 bases from V and 0 bases from J, the junction contained 6 bases not matched to a gene. The CDR3 loop is CASKGQGSSYEQYF. DNA for the CDR3: TGTGCCAGTAAGGGACAGGGAAGCTCCTACGAGCAGTACTTC.

The genes are TRBV6-5 and TRBJ2-3; a weak D match, TRBD1 (5 bases). CDR1 is MNHEY, CDR2 SVGAGI, per germline. CDR3 length: 12 residues. The V and J ends lost 4 bases and 4 bases respectively, with 6 bases between them. The CDR3 DNA sequence: TGTGCCAGCAGTTCGACAGCAGATACGCAGTATTTT. Residues: CASSSTADTQYF.

V and J are TRBV11-3 and TRBJ2-7, with a possible D match to TRBD1 (6 bases). In germline, CDR1 is SGHNT, CDR2 YENEEA. Trimming took 5 bases from V and 2 from J, leaving 16 bases between them. CDR3 size: 15 residues. As DNA, the CDR3 is TGTGCCAGCAGCAATCTCAGGACAGCGACCTACGAGCAGTACTTC. Translated, it gives CASSNLRTATYEQYF.

In DNA form, the CDR3 reads TGTGCCACCAGCTCCCCAAGGGGCGGAGAGACCCAGTACTTC. It yields the protein CATSSPRGGETQYF. The gene calls are TRBV15 and TRBJ2-5; TRBD1 might be the D (5 bases). Germline-derived CDR1 and CDR2 are LNHNV and YYDKDF (reference sequence). Trimming removed 5 bases from V and 4 bases from J, with 14 bases in between. The CDR3 covers 14 residues.

The chain is built from TRBV28 and TRBJ1-4; TRBD1 matches at 10 bases. The CDR3 loop spans 16 amino acids. J lost 6 bases, V lost 8 bases, and 12 bases had no gene match. The germline CDR1 and CDR2 sequences are MDHEN and SYDVKM. CDR3 nucleotides: TGTGCCAGCCAACCGGGAGGAGGGACAGGGGATGAAAAACTGTTTTTT. As protein: CASQPGGGTGDEKLFF. The full variable domain, with the rest looked up from reference TRBV28 and TRBJ1-4, is DVKVTQSSRYLVKRTGEKVFLECVQDMDHENMFWYRQDPGLGLRLIYFSYDVKMKEKGDIPEGYSVSREKKERFSLILESASTNQTSMYLCASQPGGGTGDEKLFFGSGTQLSVL.

The chain couples TRBV7-9 to TRBJ2-7; D ambiguous. Germline V gene sequence: CDR1 SEHNR, CDR2 FQNEAQ (reference sequence). V lost 5 bases and J lost 3, with 14 bases in between. The CDR3 covers 14 residues. CDR3 sequence reads: CASSPAGLSYEQYF. In DNA, the CDR3 is TGTGCCAGCAGCCCCGCCGGTCTGAGCTACGAGCAGTACTTC. Full variable domain (remainder filled in from reference TRBV7-9 and TRBJ2-7): DTGVSQNPRHKITKRGQNVTFRCDPISEHNRLYWYRQTLGQGPEFLTYFQNEAQLEKSRLLSDRFSAERPKGSFSTLEIQRTEQGDSAMYLCASSPAGLSYEQYFGPGTRLTVT.

The rearrangement uses TRBV5-8 and TRBJ2-3; D gene unclear. The germline V gene encodes CDR1 SGHTS and CDR2 YDEGEE. The CDR3 loop spans 14 amino acids. The ends were cut back, 2 bases at V and 3 bases at J, with 10 bases in the middle. CDR3 coding DNA: TGTGCCAGCAGCTTCGGTTATATGACAGATACGCAGTATTTT. Its protein product is CASSFGYMTDTQYF.

On this clone itself: In the same sample, other DNA sequences code for this CDR3. The rearrangement uses TRBV6-1 and TRBJ1-1; D may be TRBD1 (6 bases). V gave up 1 base and J gave up 3 bases, with 9 bases separating them. Germline CDR1 reads MNHNS; CDR2 reads SASEGT. The CDR3 has 14 residues. As DNA, the CDR3 is TGTGCCAGCAGTGAAGGACAGGAGCACACTGAAGCTTTCTTT. Its translation is CASSEGQEHTEAFF.

For the CDR3, the DNA is TGTGCCAGCAGCTCAGCCGGGACAGAAAACATTCAGTACTTC. This translates into CASSSAGTENIQYF. This rearrangement joins TRBV7-9 to TRBJ2-4; 7 nucleotides align to TRBD1. CDR3 length: 14 residues. Germline loops: CDR1 SEHNR, CDR2 FQNEAQ (reference sequence). The J segment lost 5 bases and the V segment lost 4 bases, leaving 5 bases of the junction unmatched.

The chain links TRBV7-2 to TRBJ2-5; D unresolved. The V gene lost 1 base and the J gene lost 5 bases, with 14 bases spanning the gap. The CDR3 contains 15 residues. CDR1 and CDR2 (germline): SGHTA, FQGNSA. The CDR3 loop reads CASSLGSRWRETQYF. Written as DNA, the CDR3 is TGTGCCAGCAGCTTAGGTTCTCGTTGGCGGGAGACCCAGTACTTC. The full variable domain, completed using reference TRBV7-2 and TRBJ2-5, is GAGVSQSPSNKVTEKGKDVELRCDPISGHTALYWYRQSLGQGLEFLIYFQGNSAPDKSGLPSDRFSAERTGGSVSTLTIQRTQQEDSAVYLCASSLGSRWRETQYFGPGTRLLVL.

CDR3 amino acids: CASSDPHRGEYGYTF. The CDR3 region has the DNA TGTGCCAGCAGTGACCCCCACAGGGGGGAATATGGCTACACCTTC. V is TRBV6-1 and J is TRBJ1-2, with 8 bases lining up with TRBD1. CDR3 length equals 15 residues. The V and J ends lost 3 bases and 5 bases, in that order; junction bases with no gene match: 8. Germline V gene sequence: CDR1 MNHNS, CDR2 SASEGT.

The chain has TRBV10-1 and TRBJ1-2; D possibly corresponds to TRBD1 (6 bases). This CDR3 contains 15 residues. V was clipped by 1 base and J by 0 bases, with 9 bases between them. Germline V gene lookup returns CDR1 WNHNN and CDR2 SYGVQD (reference sequence). The CDR3 loop is CASSEYREANYGYTF. CDR3 nucleotides: TGCGCCAGCAGTGAGTACAGGGAAGCTAACTATGGCTACACCTTC.